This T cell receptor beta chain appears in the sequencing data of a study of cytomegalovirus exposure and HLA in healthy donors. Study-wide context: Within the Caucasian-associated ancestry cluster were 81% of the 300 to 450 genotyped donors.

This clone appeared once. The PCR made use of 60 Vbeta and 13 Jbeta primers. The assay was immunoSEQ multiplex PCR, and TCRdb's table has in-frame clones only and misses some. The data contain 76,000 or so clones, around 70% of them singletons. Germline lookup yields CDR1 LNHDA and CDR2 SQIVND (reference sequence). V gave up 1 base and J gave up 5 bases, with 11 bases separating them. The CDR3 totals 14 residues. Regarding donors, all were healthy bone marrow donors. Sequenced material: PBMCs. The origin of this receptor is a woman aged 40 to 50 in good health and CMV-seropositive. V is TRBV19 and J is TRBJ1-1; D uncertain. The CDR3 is CASSIGGWLTEAFF. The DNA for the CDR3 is TGTGCCAGTAGTATAGGAGGGTGGCTAACTGAAGCTTTCTTT.